One T cell receptor (beta chain) is described in this entry. What it binds is unknown. These data originate in a study of post-analysis software for immune sequencing data. Notes on the study in general: Higher frequency in patients than in controls was seen for a handful of TRBV segments, with TRBV5-6, TRBV5-1 and TRBV20-1 among them. The normalized Chao1 diversity of multiple sclerosis patients was significantly lower than that of controls.

TCR beta cDNA libraries included unique molecular identifiers. TCRdb reanalysed the PCR reads using MiXCR and keeps one entry per CDR3 protein. The sample carries some 690,000 distinct CDR3 sequences, roughly three fifths recorded once. This CDR3 is built from 14 residues. Germline V lookup: CDR1 SEHNR, CDR2 FQNEAQ (reference sequence). The sequencing sample was made of blood. This receptor was obtained from a girl aged 2-10 years with multiple sclerosis. V usage is TRBV7-9 and J usage is TRBJ2-5, with D hard to call. The last part of the DNA fits TRBJ2-1 better; the J call may be wrong. The CDR3 region has the DNA TGTGCCAGCAGCTTAGTCGGTATACAAGAGACCCAGTTCTTC. The encoded protein is CASSLVGIQETQFF.